The 8 T cell receptor beta chains below come from one sample, sequenced in a study of blood T cell repertoires in COVID-19. TCRdb keeps only in-frame clones here, not all; method: immunoSEQ multiplex PCR. This table has under 95,000 clones, over 70% appearing once. Sequencing input: peripheral blood. These receptors came from a man aged 50-59 years with acute or convalescent COVID-19.

V gene TRBV7-2 combines with J gene TRBJ2-3; D gene ambiguous. The CDR3 sequence is 14 residues long. V lost 1 base to trimming and J lost 1 base, with 6 bases between them. The germline CDR1 and CDR2 sequences are SGHTA and FQGNSA. The chain's CDR3 is CASSLELRTDTQYF. CDR3 bases: TGTGCCAGCAGCTTAGAACTACGCACAGATACGCAGTATTTT.

The chain has TRBV29-1 and TRBJ2-6; D call uncertain. Germline V gene sequence: CDR1 SQVTM, CDR2 ANQGSEA. The V gene lost 6 bases and the J gene lost 0 bases, with 9 bases spanning the gap. This CDR3 is built from 14 residues. CDR3 sequence (DNA): TGCAGCGTCCAAACAGACTCTGGGGCCAACGTCCTGACTTTC. This codes for CSVQTDSGANVLTF.

The chain joins TRBV5-6 to TRBJ2-2, with no clear D. Trimming removed 0 bases at V and 2 bases at J, with 8 bases between. This CDR3 contains 15 residues. Germline lookup yields CDR1 SGHDT and CDR2 YYEEEE. The CDR3 sequence: CASSLVAHNTGELFF. The CDR3 bases are TGTGCCAGCAGCTTGGTTGCACACAACACCGGGGAGCTGTTTTTT.

The CDR3 DNA follows: TGTGCCAGTAGTTGGGGGGGGCGTGGAGAGACCCAGTACTTC. It is translated as CASSWGGRGETQYF. This sequence joins TRBV19 and TRBJ2-5, with D possibly being TRBD2 (7 bases). The CDR3 runs to 14 residues. Germline V gives CDR1 LNHDA, CDR2 SQIVND (reference sequence). Trimming stripped 5 bases from V and 4 bases from J, with 14 bases between.

The rearrangement links TRBV4-3 to TRBJ1-2, with D unresolved. The CDR3 spans 16 residues. Trimming stripped 4 bases from V and 3 bases from J, with 18 bases between. CDR1 and CDR2 (germline): LGHNA, YSLEER. The CDR3 DNA reads TGCGCCAGCAGCCCGAGACATGCAGAAGCCCACTATGGCTACACCTTC. This encodes CASSPRHAEAHYGYTF.

The chain employs TRBV7-9 and TRBJ2-3, with 9 bases aligning to TRBD1. The CDR3 totals 15 residues. Germline lookup yields CDR1 SEHNR and CDR2 FQNEAQ (reference sequence). V gave up 0 bases and J gave up 4 bases; unmatched junction bases: 2. This CDR3 is CASSLAGQGADTQYF. CDR3 in DNA: TGTGCCAGCAGCTTAGCGGGACAGGGAGCAGATACGCAGTATTTT.

The table lists this clone with a count of one. The rearrangement uses TRBV10-3 and TRBJ2-3; 11 bases align to TRBD2. With V trimmed by 5 bases and J by 4 bases, 5 bases remained unmatched. The CDR3 contains 15 residues. Germline-derived CDR1 and CDR2 are ENHRY and SYGVKD. This chain's CDR3 is CAISLAGGQADTQYF. The DNA for the CDR3 is TGTGCCATCAGTTTAGCGGGGGGGCAAGCAGATACGCAGTATTTT.

This sequence joins TRBV25-1 and TRBJ1-2; weak D call: TRBD1 (5 bases). The CDR3 contains 13 residues. In germline, CDR1 is MGHDK, CDR2 SYGVNS. Trimming cost V 5 bases and J 0 bases, with 7 bases left between them. In DNA form, the CDR3 reads TGTGCCAGCAGTCGGGGGACTAACTATGGCTACACCTTC. Its protein product is CASSRGTNYGYTF.